This TCR beta chain was sequenced in a study of monozygotic twins with inflammatory bowel disease. Study-wide results and caveats: Evidence failed to back one strong IBD-linked signal or clonotype.

TCRdb re-analyzed the 5' RACE reads; it lists each CDR3 protein once, without DNA. This sample lists hundreds of thousands of distinct CDR3 sequences; its ten largest clones have 2% to 2.5%. The V gene's germline CDR1 is MGHRA and CDR2 YSYEKL. The CDR3 covers 17 residues. Turning to this clonotype: What it binds is unknown.

V usage is TRBV4-1 and J usage is TRBJ2-5; with no DNA, the TCRdb D assignment of TRBD1 cannot be verified. This TCR derives from a human donor with ulcerative colitis or Crohn's disease, or a healthy co-twin of an affected twin (not recorded which). The source material was blood. The CDR3 loop is CASSQGAVAGTQETQYF.